These 10 T cell receptor beta chains share one sample of origin, sequenced in a study of T-cell reconstitution after alpha-beta-depleted transplantation in children. Preparation of the TCRbeta library used unique molecular identifiers. MiXCR was run by TCRdb on the PCR reads, yielding one entry per CDR3 protein. Among roughly 790,000 distinct CDR3 sequences listed, 16% were seen once. The sequenced sample was PBMCs, mostly from graft donor cells, obtained 360 days after TCRalphabeta/CD19-depleted stem cell transplant. These receptors were obtained from a male patient aged 10 to 17 who had a stem cell transplant for acute lymphoblastic leukemia, so the T cells may come from the graft donor.

This chain links TRBV27 with TRBJ2-1; 8 nucleotides line up with TRBD2. The CDR3 spans 15 residues. Trimming cost V 5 bases and J 8 bases; bases outside gene matches: 11. Germline CDR1 MNHEY, CDR2 SMNVEV (reference sequence). CDR3 residues: CASSLAGTGGYEQFF. Here the CDR3 DNA reads TGTGCCAGCAGTCTGGCGGGAACGGGGGGGTATGAGCAGTTCTTC.

In this sample, this clonotype turned up a few times. The chain carries TRBV11-3 and TRBJ2-7; TRBD2 might be the D (6 bases). Germline CDR1 reads SGHNT; CDR2 reads YENEEA. The ends were cut back, 1 base at V and 6 bases at J, with 19 bases in the middle. CDR3 size: 16 residues. The CDR3: CASSLGGRLALIEQYF. CDR3 DNA: TGTGCCAGCAGCTTAGGAGGGAGGCTAGCCCTCATCGAGCAGTACTTC.

This clonotype occurred a few times. The V and J genes are TRBV10-3 and TRBJ1-1; D not resolved. Germline V gene lookup returns CDR1 ENHRY and CDR2 SYGVKD. The CDR3 is 16 residues long. Trimming removed 10 bases at V and 1 base at J, with 22 bases between. CDR3 sequence: CATGPLQGKRNTEAFF. CDR3 DNA: TGTGCCACCGGACCCCTTCAAGGGAAGAGGAACACTGAAGCTTTCTTT.

This clonotype has a count of ten or more. The chain employs TRBV12-3 or TRBV12-4 and TRBJ1-5; D is unclear. V lost 5 bases and J 0 bases, leaving 11 bases between the germline ends. The CDR3 is 15 residues long. CDR3 coding DNA: TGTGCCAGCAGTCCCCGGGGAGATAGCAATCAGCCCCAGCATTTT. Translated, it gives CASSPRGDSNQPQHF.

This clonotype was picked up a small number of times. This rearrangement joins TRBV7-6 to TRBJ2-7; 8 bases are a match to TRBD2. The germline V gene encodes CDR1 SGHVS and CDR2 FNYEAQ. This CDR3 has 14 amino acids. The V gene end was trimmed by 5 bases and the J gene end by 6 bases; junction bases not matched to a gene: 9. In DNA, the CDR3 is TGTGCCAGCAGCGCCGTGACTAGCGTCAGCGAGCAGTACTTC. Encoded protein: CASSAVTSVSEQYF.

The chain uses TRBV7-3 and TRBJ2-4; 9 bases are a match to TRBD1. This CDR3 contains 19 residues. The germline CDR1 and CDR2 sequences are SGHTA and FQGTGA. Losses at the gene ends were 3 bases for V and 0 bases for J; bases not matched to a gene: 12. CDR3 sequence: CASSLTPAGQGAAKNIQYF. CDR3 coding DNA: TGTGCCAGCAGCTTGACTCCCGCGGGACAGGGCGCAGCCAAAAACATTCAGTACTTC.

J is TRBJ1-2 and V is TRBV29-1; D is possibly TRBD1 (6 bases). V shed 3 bases and J shed 8 bases, with 19 bases lying between them. This CDR3 comprises 14 residues. In germline, CDR1 is SQVTM, CDR2 ANQGSEA. CDR3 nucleotide sequence: TGCAGCGTTGATAGCAGTGGCGCAGGGGTCGGCTACACCTTC. This gives the protein CSVDSSGAGVGYTF.

This sequence joins TRBV6-1 and TRBJ2-3, with 8 bases fitting TRBD1. V gave up 6 bases and J gave up 6 bases; unmatched junction bases: 11. From germline, CDR1 is MNHNS and CDR2 SASEGT. The CDR3 is 15 residues long. The CDR3 coding sequence is TGTGCCAGCAGGCCCGGACAGGGAAGATCCGATACGCAGTATTTT. Amino acids: CASRPGQGRSDTQYF.

This clonotype has a handful of counts. The genes are TRBV12-3 or TRBV12-4 and TRBJ2-2, with unresolved D. Trimming took off 7 bases at V and 0 bases at J, with 6 bases between the two ends. This CDR3 is built from 13 residues. Written as DNA, the CDR3 is TGTGCCAGCATGGCGGCGAACACCGGGGAGCTGTTTTTT. Protein product: CASMAANTGELFF.

This clonotype was found many times. V usage is TRBV20-1 and J usage is TRBJ2-1; possible D gene TRBD2, 6 bases. Looked up from germline, CDR1 is DFQATT and CDR2 is SNEGSKA (reference sequence). Trimming removed 2 bases at V and 7 bases at J, with 12 bases between. The CDR3 consists of 13 residues. Here the CDR3 DNA reads TGCAGTGCTAGAAGAGGAGGGGCTAATGAGCAGTTCTTC. Its protein product is CSARRGGANEQFF.